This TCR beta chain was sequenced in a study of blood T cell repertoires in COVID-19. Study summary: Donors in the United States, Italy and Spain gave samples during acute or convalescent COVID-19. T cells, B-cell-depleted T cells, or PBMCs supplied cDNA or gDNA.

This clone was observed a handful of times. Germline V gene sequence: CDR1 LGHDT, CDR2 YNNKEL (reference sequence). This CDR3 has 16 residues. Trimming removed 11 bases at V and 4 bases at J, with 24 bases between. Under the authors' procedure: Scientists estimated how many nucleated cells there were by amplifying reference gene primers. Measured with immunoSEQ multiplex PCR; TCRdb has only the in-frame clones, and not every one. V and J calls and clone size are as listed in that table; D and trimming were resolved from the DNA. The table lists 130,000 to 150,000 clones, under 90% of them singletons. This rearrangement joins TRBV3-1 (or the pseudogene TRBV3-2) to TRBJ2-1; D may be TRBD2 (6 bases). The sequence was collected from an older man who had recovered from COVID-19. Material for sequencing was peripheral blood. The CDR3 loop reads CASEGDGTSKYNEQFF. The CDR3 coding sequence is TGTGCCTCAGAGGGAGACGGGACTTCAAAATACAATGAGCAGTTCTTC.